The clone carrying this T cell receptor beta chain was observed a few times. Its antigen is unknown. The sample is drawn from a study of T and B cells in COVID-19 patients. Overall study findings and caveats: The recovered cohort had thousands of exclusive TCR clusters, including 31 low generation probability clusters. In COVID-19 patients, T cell receptor beta variable and joining gene use was reportedly strongly skewed.

Multiplex PCR with BIOMED2 TRB-A/B primer pools amplified TRB rearrangements. TCRdb re-called the multiplex PCR reads through MiXCR, storing one row per CDR3 protein. Here the sample spans 20,000 to 25,000 distinct CDR3 sequences, over 25% being singletons. From blood, roughly 220-550 ng of genomic DNA served as TRB template. The CDR3 covers 14 residues. Germline V gene lookup returns CDR1 MNHNY and CDR2 SVGAGI (reference sequence). V lost 7 bases and J lost 6, with 16 bases in between. The TCR originated in a human donor who had recovered from COVID-19. V usage is TRBV6-6 and J usage is TRBJ1-5; maybe TRBD1 (5 bases). The sequencing sample was made of blood. This CDR3 reads CASTDGGRRQPQHF. DNA for the CDR3: TGTGCCAGCACCGATGGGGGGAGGCGTCAGCCCCAGCATTTT.